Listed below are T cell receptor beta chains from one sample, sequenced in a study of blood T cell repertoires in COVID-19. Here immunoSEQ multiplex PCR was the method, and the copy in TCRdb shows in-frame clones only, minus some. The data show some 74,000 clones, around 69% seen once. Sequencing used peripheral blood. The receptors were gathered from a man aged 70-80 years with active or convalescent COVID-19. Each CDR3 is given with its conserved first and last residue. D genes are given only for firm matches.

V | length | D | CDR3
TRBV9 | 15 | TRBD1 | CASSATGQIRSPLHF
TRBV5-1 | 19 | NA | CASRSGIGRVIPSTDTQYF
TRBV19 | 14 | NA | CASSIQGRGQPQHF
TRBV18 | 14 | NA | CASSPLGGQETQYF
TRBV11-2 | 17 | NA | CASSLVGRAPESTEAFF
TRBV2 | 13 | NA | CASDSEFSYEQYF
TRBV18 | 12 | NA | CASSPQGGDRYF
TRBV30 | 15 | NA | CAWSVGASSNQPQHF
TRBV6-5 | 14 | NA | CASSPTRTHNEQFF
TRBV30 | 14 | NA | CAWSDGLAKNIQYF
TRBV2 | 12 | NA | CASRPDYNEQFF
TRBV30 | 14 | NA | CACHDQGSTGELFF
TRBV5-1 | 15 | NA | CASSWDTANTGELFF
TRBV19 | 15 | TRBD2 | CASSSRGEGTGELFF
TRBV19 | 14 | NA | CASSKRGFGNEQFF
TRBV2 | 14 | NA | CASRSRVSTSEQYF
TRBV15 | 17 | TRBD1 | CATSRATGRSYNSPLHF
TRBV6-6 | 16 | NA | CASSYSRVQEGYEQYF
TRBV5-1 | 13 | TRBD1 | CASSLQGRNEAFF
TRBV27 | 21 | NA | CARGPPLLKYPSRYSTDTQYF
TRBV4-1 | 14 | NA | CASSPVGVYNEQFF
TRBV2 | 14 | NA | CASSVSVVTDTQYF
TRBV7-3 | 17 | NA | CASSLPSRGATYNEQFF
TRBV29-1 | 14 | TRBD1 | CSARDRGRNTEAFF
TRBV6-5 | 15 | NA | CASSYAGAVTDTQYF
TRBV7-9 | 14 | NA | CASSLAVRTGELFF
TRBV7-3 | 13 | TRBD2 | CASSGTSSPEQFF
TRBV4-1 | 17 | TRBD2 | CASSPNTGGAYQETQYF
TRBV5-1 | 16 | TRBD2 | CASSLARASGGNEQFF
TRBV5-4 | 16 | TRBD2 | CASSYNDPGLKETQYF
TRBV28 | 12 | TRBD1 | CASSPNRQGQYF
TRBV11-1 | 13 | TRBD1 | CASSLRQGYEQYF
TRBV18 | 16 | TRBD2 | CASSPGLAGGYNEQFF
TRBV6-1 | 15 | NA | CASSDETGFGNTIYF
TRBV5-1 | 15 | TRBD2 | CASSLGLAGFNEQFF
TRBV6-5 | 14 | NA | CATSLGAAYNEQFF
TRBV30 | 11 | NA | CAWSTDNEQFF
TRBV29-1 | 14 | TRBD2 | CSVVAGANTGELFF
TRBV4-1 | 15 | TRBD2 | CASSQGRGGGYEQYF
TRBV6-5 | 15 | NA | CASSYKAGYTGELFF
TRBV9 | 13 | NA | CASSVGGVGTQYF
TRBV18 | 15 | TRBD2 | CASSSAGGPQETQYF